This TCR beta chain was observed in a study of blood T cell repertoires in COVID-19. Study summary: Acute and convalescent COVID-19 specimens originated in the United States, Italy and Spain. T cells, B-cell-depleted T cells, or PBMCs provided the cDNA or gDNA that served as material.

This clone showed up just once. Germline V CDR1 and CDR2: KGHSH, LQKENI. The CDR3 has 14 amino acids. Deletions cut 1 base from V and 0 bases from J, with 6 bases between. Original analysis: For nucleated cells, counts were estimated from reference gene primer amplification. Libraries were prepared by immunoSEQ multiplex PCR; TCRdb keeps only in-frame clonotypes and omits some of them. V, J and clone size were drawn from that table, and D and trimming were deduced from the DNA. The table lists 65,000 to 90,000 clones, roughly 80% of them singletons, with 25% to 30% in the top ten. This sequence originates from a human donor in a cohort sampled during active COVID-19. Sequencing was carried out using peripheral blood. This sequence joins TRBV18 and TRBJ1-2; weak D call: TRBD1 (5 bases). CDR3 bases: TGTGCCAGCTCACCACGACAGACTAACTATGGCTACACCTTC. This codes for CASSPRQTNYGYTF. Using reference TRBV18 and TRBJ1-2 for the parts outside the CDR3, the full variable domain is NAGVMQNPRHLVRRRGQEARLRCSPMKGHSHVYWYRQLPEEGLKFMVYLQKENIIDESGMPKERFSAEFPKEGPSILRIQQVVRGDSAAYFCASSPRQTNYGYTFGSGTRLTVV.